These 18 T cell receptor beta chains came from one sample sequenced in a study of early T cells in non-severe SARS-CoV-2 infection. MiXCR was run by TCRdb on the 5' RACE reads, yielding one entry per CDR3 protein. In the table there are around 99,000 distinct CDR3 sequences, around 10% of which are singletons. The sample comprised whole blood. Receptors originate from an adult who was a healthcare worker with PCR-confirmed SARS-CoV-2 infection or an uninfected control (not recorded which).

This clonotype showed up many times. This chain uses TRBV11-2 with TRBJ2-7, with 7 bases lining up with TRBD2. Germline V gene data show CDR1 as SGHAT and CDR2 as FQNNGV. The V and J ends lost 5 bases and 1 base, in that order; junction bases with no gene match: 8. The CDR3 totals 15 residues. The CDR3 nucleotides are TGTGCCAGCAGCGTCCACCTAGCGGCGTCCTACGAGCAGTACTTC. This translates into CASSVHLAASYEQYF. The full variable domain, in which reference TRBV11-2 and TRBJ2-7 provide the parts outside the CDR3, is EAGVAQSPRYKIIEKRQSVAFWCNPISGHATLYWYQQILGQGPKLLIQFQNNGVVDDSQLPKDRFSAERLKGVDSTLKIQPAKLEDSAVYLCASSVHLAASYEQYFGPGTRLTVT.

The chain carries TRBV7-8 and TRBJ2-3, with D tentatively TRBD2 (6 bases). Between the trimmed V and J ends, which lost 5 bases and 4 bases, there was a span of 13 bases. This CDR3 is 14 amino acids long. The V gene's germline CDR1 is SGHVS and CDR2 FQNEAQ. This chain's CDR3 is CASSRETGADTQYF. The DNA of the CDR3 is TGTGCCAGCAGCCGGGAGACCGGGGCAGATACGCAGTATTTT.

V and J are TRBV3-1 and TRBJ1-4; D unclear. Germline loops: CDR1 LGHDT, CDR2 YNNKEL (reference sequence). Trimming removed 3 bases from V and 4 bases from J, with 9 bases in between. The CDR3 length is 14 residues. CDR3 amino acids: CASSQWVGNEKLFF. DNA for the CDR3: TGTGCCAGCAGCCAGTGGGTCGGTAATGAAAAACTGTTTTTT.

This clonotype was observed many times. This sequence joins TRBV7-2 and TRBJ1-5; no reliable D call. Germline V gene lookup returns CDR1 SGHTA and CDR2 FQGNSA. The length of the CDR3 is 13 residues. V was shortened by 5 bases and J by 6 bases, with 11 bases between the two germline ends. The DNA of the CDR3 is TGTGCCAGCAGCGTTATGTGGCGTCAGCCCCAGCATTTT. Residues: CASSVMWRQPQHF. The variable domain in full, with the rest retrieved from reference TRBV7-2 and TRBJ1-5, is GAGVSQSPSNKVTEKGKDVELRCDPISGHTALYWYRQSLGQGLEFLIYFQGNSAPDKSGLPSDRFSAERTGGSVSTLTIQRTQQEDSAVYLCASSVMWRQPQHFGDGTRLSIL.

This clonotype was detected many times. The V gene is TRBV9, the J gene TRBJ1-1, with D tentatively TRBD1 (5 bases). CDR3 length equals 14 residues. Germline-derived CDR1 and CDR2 are SGDLS and YYNGEE. Deletions cut 4 bases from V and 3 bases from J, with 13 bases between. Here the CDR3 reads CASSPMGGDTEAFF. As DNA, the CDR3 is TGTGCCAGCAGCCCAATGGGGGGAGACACTGAAGCTTTCTTT.

This clonotype was seen many times. The chain combines TRBV19 with TRBJ2-3; perhaps TRBD2 as D (5 bases). The germline V gene has CDR1 LNHDA and CDR2 SQIVND (reference sequence). Trimming removed 7 bases at V and 5 bases at J, with 10 bases between. There are 12 residues in the CDR3. CDR3 amino acids: CASTDTRDTQYF. CDR3 nucleotides: TGTGCCAGTACCGATACTAGAGATACGCAGTATTTT.

This clonotype was recorded at least ten times. The chain employs TRBV3-1 and TRBJ1-1, with 7 bases aligning to TRBD1. Germline V lookup: CDR1 LGHDT, CDR2 YNNKEL (reference sequence). With V trimmed by 0 bases and J by 5 bases, 3 bases remained unmatched. This CDR3 is 14 amino acids long. The CDR3 is CASSQEQGVTEAFF. The CDR3 DNA follows: TGTGCCAGCAGCCAAGAGCAGGGGGTGACTGAAGCTTTCTTT.

The chain is built from TRBV9 and TRBJ2-2; the D gene is possibly TRBD2 (6 bases). Deletions cut 6 bases from V and 1 base from J, with 16 bases between. The CDR3 length is 16 residues. The germline V gene has CDR1 SGDLS and CDR2 YYNGEE. The CDR3 DNA is TGTGCCAGCACCCCTCGCGGGGACGGGAACACCGGGGAGCTGTTTTTT. It is translated as CASTPRGDGNTGELFF.

This clonotype showed up just a few times. V gene TRBV3-1 combines with J gene TRBJ2-3; the D call may be TRBD1 or TRBD2 (5 bases each). The CDR3 runs 21 residues. Trimming removed 2 bases at V and 8 bases at J, with 35 bases between. The germline V gene has CDR1 LGHDT and CDR2 YNNKEL (reference sequence). The CDR3 spells CASSQFVLLGTRARRFITQYF. CDR3 nucleotide sequence: TGTGCCAGCAGCCAATTCGTTTTACTGGGGACCCGTGCCCGTCGGTTCATTACGCAGTATTTT.

This clonotype counts as medium-sized (0.01 to 0.1%). The chain couples TRBV18 to TRBJ2-1; D remains ambiguous. Germline assignment: CDR1 KGHSH and CDR2 LQKENI. CDR3 size: 12 residues. Trimming cost V 4 bases and J 7 bases, with 8 bases left between them. CDR3 bases: TGTGCCAGCTCACGCTCACGAAATGAGCAGTTCTTC. Translating gives CASSRSRNEQFF.

There are many counts of this clonotype. This chain uses TRBV16 with TRBJ2-1; D possibly corresponds to TRBD2 (7 bases). Trimming shortened V by 1 base and J by 10 bases, and 11 bases separated the two germline ends. Per the germline V gene, CDR1 is KGHSY and CDR2 is FQNENV. The CDR3 contains 13 residues. The CDR3 bases are TGTGCCAGCAGCCAATGGGGGGGGCTGGAGCAGTTCTTC. Encoded protein: CASSQWGGLEQFF.

This chain joins TRBV20-1 and TRBJ2-4, with TRBD2 matching 11 bases. V shed 5 bases, J shed 8 bases, and the junction held 11 bases outside the gene matches. This CDR3 contains 15 residues. Germline V gives CDR1 DFQATT, CDR2 SNEGSKA (reference sequence). The CDR3 DNA is TGCAGTGCTGGGGGGACTAGCGGTCTCTGGGACATTCAGTACTTC. This sequence encodes CSAGGTSGLWDIQYF.

In this sample, this clonotype turned up many times. The chain uses TRBV3-1 and TRBJ2-1; the D is unclear. The CDR3 sequence is 11 residues long. Germline CDR1 reads LGHDT; CDR2 reads YNNKEL (reference sequence). V was shortened by 1 base and J by 9 bases, with 4 bases between the two germline ends. The DNA of the CDR3 is TGTGCCAGCAGCCAAGGTAGTGAGCAGTTCTTC. Residues: CASSQGSEQFF.

This clonotype came up many times. The V gene is TRBV5-1, the J gene TRBJ2-1; TRBD2 matches at 16 bases. Germline V lookup: CDR1 SGHRS, CDR2 YFSETQ. The V gene end was trimmed by 4 bases and the J gene end by 0 bases; junction bases not matched to a gene: 4. The CDR3 extends over 18 amino acids. As DNA, the CDR3 is TGCGCCAGCAGCGGGACTAGCGGGAGGGCGAGCTCCTACAATGAGCAGTTCTTC. This translates into CASSGTSGRASSYNEQFF.

This clonotype came up many times. The CDR3 region has the DNA TGTGCCAGCAGTTACTCGGGGAGACCAAGGGATGAGCAGTTCTTC. The encoded protein is CASSYSGRPRDEQFF. The chain employs TRBV6-2 or TRBV6-3 and TRBJ2-1, with D possibly matching TRBD2 (5 bases). This CDR3 comprises 15 residues. Between the trimmed V and J ends, which lost 0 bases and 8 bases, there was a span of 14 bases. Germline-derived CDR1 and CDR2 are MNHEY and SVGEGT.

Ten or more counts support this clonotype. This chain joins TRBV6-5 and TRBJ2-7; D ambiguous. Germline loops: CDR1 MNHEY, CDR2 SVGAGI. V lost 6 bases and J 5 bases, leaving 8 bases between the germline ends. This CDR3 spans 11 amino acids. The chain's CDR3 is CASRFDDEQYF. The CDR3 bases are TGTGCCAGCAGATTTGACGACGAGCAGTACTTC.

This clonotype was recorded at least ten times. V is TRBV24-1 and J is TRBJ2-1; 11 bases agree with TRBD2. The CDR3 loop spans 16 amino acids. CDR1 and CDR2 (germline): KGHDR, SFDVKD. J was trimmed by 8 bases and V by 7 bases; bases with no gene match: 12. CDR3 DNA: TGTGCCACCAGCAACCCTCTAGCGGGAGGTCGGGATGAGCAGTTCTTC. Protein sequence: CATSNPLAGGRDEQFF.

This clonotype was recorded many times. This chain connects TRBV6-2 or TRBV6-3 to TRBJ2-1; 7 bases are shared with TRBD2. The CDR3 loop spans 15 amino acids. The V and J ends lost 5 bases and 2 bases, in that order; junction bases with no gene match: 6. Germline V gene lookup returns CDR1 MNHEY and CDR2 SVGEGT. CDR3 region: CASSKERGTYNEQFF. CDR3 nucleotide sequence: TGTGCCAGCAGTAAAGAGCGGGGAACCTACAATGAGCAGTTCTTC.